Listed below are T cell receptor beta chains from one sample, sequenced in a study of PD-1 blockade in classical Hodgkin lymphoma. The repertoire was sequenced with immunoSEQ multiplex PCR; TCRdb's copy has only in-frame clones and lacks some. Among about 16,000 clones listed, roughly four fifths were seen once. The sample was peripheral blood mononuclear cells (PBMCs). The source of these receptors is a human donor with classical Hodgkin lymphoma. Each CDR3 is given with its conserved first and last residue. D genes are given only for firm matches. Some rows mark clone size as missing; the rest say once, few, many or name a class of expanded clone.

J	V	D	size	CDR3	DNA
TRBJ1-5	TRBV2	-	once	CASSEGGWVVEPQHF	TGTGCCAGCAGTGAGGGGGGATGGGTGGTAGAGCCCCAGCATTTT
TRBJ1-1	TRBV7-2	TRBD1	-	CASSYLPGQGRSAEAFF	TGTGCCAGCAGCTACCTCCCGGGACAGGGAAGGAGCGCTGAAGCTTTCTTT
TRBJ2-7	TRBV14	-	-	CASSPAPPIGSAGEQYF	TGTGCCAGCAGCCCGGCGCCCCCGATTGGTAGTGCGGGCGAGCAGTACTTC
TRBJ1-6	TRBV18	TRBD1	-	CASSRTTGGNSPLHF	TGTGCCAGCTCGCGGACTACAGGGGGCAATTCACCCCTCCACTTT
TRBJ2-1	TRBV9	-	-	CASSVGIQGSSYNEQFF	TGTGCCAGCAGCGTAGGGATCCAGGGTAGCTCCTACAATGAGCAGTTCTTC
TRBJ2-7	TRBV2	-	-	CASSVRRTYEQYF	TGTGCCAGCAGTGTGCGGCGTACCTACGAGCAGTACTTC
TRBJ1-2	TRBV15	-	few	CATSRRHSGYGYTF	TGTGCCACCAGCAGACGACACAGCGGCTATGGCTACACCTTC
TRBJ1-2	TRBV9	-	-	CASSVGSGDYGYTF	TGTGCCAGCAGCGTAGGTTCCGGGGACTATGGCTACACCTTC
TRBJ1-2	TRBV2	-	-	CASSEWGGFSGYTF	TGTGCCAGCAGTGAATGGGGAGGGTTTAGTGGCTACACCTTC
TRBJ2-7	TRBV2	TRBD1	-	CASSEDRVSYEQYF	TGTGCCAGCAGTGAGGACAGGGTATCCTACGAGCAGTACTTC
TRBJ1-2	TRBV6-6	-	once	CATPNREGSYGYTF	TGTGCCACCCCGAACAGGGAGGGGAGCTATGGCTACACCTTC
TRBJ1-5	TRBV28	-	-	CASSLVLSNQPQHF	TGTGCCAGCAGTTTGGTCCTTAGCAATCAGCCCCAGCATTTT
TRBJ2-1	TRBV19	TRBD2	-	CASSLGTSGYNEQFF	TGTGCCAGTAGTTTGGGGACTAGCGGCTACAATGAGCAGTTCTTC
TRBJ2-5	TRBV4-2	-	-	CASSQGGVGETQYF	TGTGCCAGCAGCCAAGGGGGGGTAGGGGAGACCCAGTACTTC
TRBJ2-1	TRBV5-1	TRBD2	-	CASSSSGRDNYNEQFF	TGCGCCAGCAGCAGTAGCGGGAGGGATAACTACAATGAGCAGTTCTTC
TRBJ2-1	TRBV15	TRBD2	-	CATSREIPGLAGVYGNEQFF	TGTGCCACCAGCAGAGAGATCCCGGGACTAGCGGGTGTATACGGCAATGAGCAGTTCTTC
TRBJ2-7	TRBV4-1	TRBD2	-	CASSQERGGPYEQYF	TGCGCCAGCAGCCAGGAACGGGGGGGGCCCTACGAGCAGTACTTC
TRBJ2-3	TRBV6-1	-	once	CASIRGAGETDTQYF	TGTGCCAGCATAAGGGGAGCGGGCGAGACAGATACGCAGTATTTT
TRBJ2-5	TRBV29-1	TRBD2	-	CSAKLGAGGLGTQYF	TGCAGCGCGAAACTAGGCGCGGGAGGTCTCGGGACCCAGTACTTC
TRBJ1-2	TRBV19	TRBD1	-	CASYRGVENYGYTF	TGTGCCAGCTACAGGGGAGTAGAGAACTATGGCTACACCTTC
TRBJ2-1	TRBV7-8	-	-	CASSQARDYNEQFF	TGTGCCAGCAGCCAGGCACGGGACTACAATGAGCAGTTCTTC